Below, one T cell receptor beta chain is given with its context. No cognate antigen has been identified for it. The germline gene is not matched at one end of the junction; a read error may be the cause. The sequencing machine was an Illumina HiSeq 1500. TCRdb cleaned the public reads at Q25 with fastp, built clones with MiXCR and kept in-frame beta chains. A single entry per CDR3 protein holds the most common genes and DNA from its merged rows. Across this sample there are approximately 990,000 distinct CDR3 sequences, with about 33% seen only once. The top ten clones comprise roughly 12% of the sample. The label giving this sample's treatment or condition can be read as: in vitro stimulation with specific CMV peptide epitopes to enrich CMV-specific T cells. CDR1 MDHEN and CDR2 SYDVKM are derived from the germline V gene. There are 15 amino acids in the CDR3, from cysteine to phenylalanine inclusive. Only the CDR3 DNA is retained, 45 bases long and in frame from the first base.

These data originate in a study of T cell repertoires in cytomegalovirus infection (dated by TCRdb to the late 2010s). Regarding the study in general: The peptide stimulations were aimed at well-studied HLA-B-restricted epitopes as well as recently identified HLA-C-restricted CMV epitopes, whose presentation resists viral immunomodulation. Donor HLA type was relevant to the analysis, as public TCR beta signatures indicated carriage of CMV infection together with the matching HLA type. What the research found in general, with its limitations: In the ex vivo response, HLA-C-restricted CMV-specific TCR beta clonotypes were dominant, and in two of eight donors the single most frequent clonotype came from this HLA-C-restricted group. In both this cohort and an independent cohort of several hundred donors, the cumulative frequency of public TCR beta family members distinguished carriers of CMV infection plus the relevant HLA type.

This TCR came from a human donor in good health (CMV status not recorded). Some clones in this sample may be carry-over from other donors' samples. The sequencing used cultured CD8+ T cells from PBMCs, collected from culture after CMV antigen stimulation. Here the chain combines TRBV28 and TRBJ2-1, and possibly TRBD2, on 7 matching bases. At the DNA level, the sequence is TGTGCCAACAGTTTTCTAGTGGGGGGGCCATATGAGCAGTTCTTC. This translates into CANSFLVGGPYEQFF.